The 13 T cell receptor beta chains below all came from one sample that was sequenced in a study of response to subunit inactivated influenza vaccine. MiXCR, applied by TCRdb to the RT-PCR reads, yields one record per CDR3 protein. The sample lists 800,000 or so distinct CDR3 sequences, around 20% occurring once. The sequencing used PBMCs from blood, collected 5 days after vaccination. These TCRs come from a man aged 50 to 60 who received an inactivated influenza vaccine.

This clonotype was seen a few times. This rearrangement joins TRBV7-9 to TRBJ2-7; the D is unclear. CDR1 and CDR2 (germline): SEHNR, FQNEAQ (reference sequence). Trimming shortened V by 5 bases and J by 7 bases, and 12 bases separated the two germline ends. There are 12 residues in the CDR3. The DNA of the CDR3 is TGTGCCAGCAGCACTCTAGGAAATGAGCAGTACTTC. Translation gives CASSTLGNEQYF.

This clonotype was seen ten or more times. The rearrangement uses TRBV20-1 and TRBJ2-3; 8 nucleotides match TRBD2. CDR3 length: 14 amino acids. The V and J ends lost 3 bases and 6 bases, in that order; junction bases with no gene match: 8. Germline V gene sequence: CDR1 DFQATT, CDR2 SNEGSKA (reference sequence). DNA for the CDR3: TGCAGTGCTAGCGGGAGGGCCCAGTTTGATACGCAGTATTTT. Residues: CSASGRAQFDTQYF.

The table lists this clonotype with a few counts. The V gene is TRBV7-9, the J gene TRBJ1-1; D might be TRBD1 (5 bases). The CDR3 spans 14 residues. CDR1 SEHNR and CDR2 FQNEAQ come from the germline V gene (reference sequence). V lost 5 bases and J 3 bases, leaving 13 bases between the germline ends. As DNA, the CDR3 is TGTGCCAGCAGCGGCTGGGGGATAGACACTGAAGCTTTCTTT. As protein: CASSGWGIDTEAFF.

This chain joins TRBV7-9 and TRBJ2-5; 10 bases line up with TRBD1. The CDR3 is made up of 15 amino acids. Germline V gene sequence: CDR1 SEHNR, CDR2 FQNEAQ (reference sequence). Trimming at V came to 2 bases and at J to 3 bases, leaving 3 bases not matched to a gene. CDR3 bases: TGTGCCAGCAGCTTAATTGGGACAGGGGAAGAGACCCAGTACTTC. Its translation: CASSLIGTGEETQYF.

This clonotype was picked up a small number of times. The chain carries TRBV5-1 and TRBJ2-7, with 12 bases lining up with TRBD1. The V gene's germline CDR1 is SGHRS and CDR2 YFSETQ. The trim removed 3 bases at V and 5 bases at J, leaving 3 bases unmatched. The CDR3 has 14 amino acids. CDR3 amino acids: CASSSGTGGNEQYF. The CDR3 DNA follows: TGCGCCAGCAGCTCCGGGACAGGGGGCAACGAGCAGTACTTC.

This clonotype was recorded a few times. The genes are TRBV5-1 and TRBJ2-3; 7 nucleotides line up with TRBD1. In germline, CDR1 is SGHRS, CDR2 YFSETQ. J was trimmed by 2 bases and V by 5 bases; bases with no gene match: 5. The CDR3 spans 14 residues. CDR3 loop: CASSRDSNTDTQYF. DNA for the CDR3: TGCGCCAGCAGTCGGGACAGCAACACAGATACGCAGTATTTT.

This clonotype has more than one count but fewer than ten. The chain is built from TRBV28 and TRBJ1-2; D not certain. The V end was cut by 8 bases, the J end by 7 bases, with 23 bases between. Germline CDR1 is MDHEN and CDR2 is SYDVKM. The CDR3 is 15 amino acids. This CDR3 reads CASRLTIPGRAGYTF. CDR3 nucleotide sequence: TGTGCCAGCCGCCTCACCATTCCAGGTCGAGCTGGCTACACCTTC.

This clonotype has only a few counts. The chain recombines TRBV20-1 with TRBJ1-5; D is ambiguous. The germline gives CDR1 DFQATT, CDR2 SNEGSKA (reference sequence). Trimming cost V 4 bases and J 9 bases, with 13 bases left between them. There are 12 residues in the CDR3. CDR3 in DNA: TGCAGTGCTAAATCTGGGGATGGGCCCCAGCATTTT. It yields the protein CSAKSGDGPQHF.

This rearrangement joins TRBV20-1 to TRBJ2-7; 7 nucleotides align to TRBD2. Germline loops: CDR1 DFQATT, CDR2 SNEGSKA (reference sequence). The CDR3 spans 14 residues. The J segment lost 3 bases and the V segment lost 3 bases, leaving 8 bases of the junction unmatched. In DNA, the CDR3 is TGCAGTGCTAGCCCCCTAGGCGGGAGCTACGAGCAGTACTTC. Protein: CSASPLGGSYEQYF.

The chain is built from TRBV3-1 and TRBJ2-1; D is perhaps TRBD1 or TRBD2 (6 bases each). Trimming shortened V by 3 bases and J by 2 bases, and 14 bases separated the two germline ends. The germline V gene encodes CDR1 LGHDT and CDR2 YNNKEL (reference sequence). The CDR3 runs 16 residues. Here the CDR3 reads CASSHGGQGPYNEQFF. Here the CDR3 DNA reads TGTGCCAGCAGCCATGGGGGGCAGGGTCCCTACAATGAGCAGTTCTTC.

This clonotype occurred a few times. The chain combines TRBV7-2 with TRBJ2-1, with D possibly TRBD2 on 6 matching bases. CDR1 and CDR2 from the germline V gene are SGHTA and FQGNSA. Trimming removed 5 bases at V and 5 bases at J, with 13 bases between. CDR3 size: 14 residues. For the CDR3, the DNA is TGTGCCAGCAGCACCTCGGGAGTCAACAATGAGCAGTTCTTC. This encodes CASSTSGVNNEQFF. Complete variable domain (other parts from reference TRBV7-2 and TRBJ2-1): GAGVSQSPSNKVTEKGKDVELRCDPISGHTALYWYRQSLGQGLEFLIYFQGNSAPDKSGLPSDRFSAERTGGSVSTLTIQRTQQEDSAVYLCASSTSGVNNEQFFGPGTRLTVL.

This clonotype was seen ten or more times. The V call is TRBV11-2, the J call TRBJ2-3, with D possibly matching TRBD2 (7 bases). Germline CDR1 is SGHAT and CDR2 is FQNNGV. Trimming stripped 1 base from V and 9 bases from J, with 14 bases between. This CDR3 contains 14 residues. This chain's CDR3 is CASSLGPGRGTQYF. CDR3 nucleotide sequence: TGTGCCAGCAGCTTAGGCCCGGGGAGGGGGACGCAGTATTTT.

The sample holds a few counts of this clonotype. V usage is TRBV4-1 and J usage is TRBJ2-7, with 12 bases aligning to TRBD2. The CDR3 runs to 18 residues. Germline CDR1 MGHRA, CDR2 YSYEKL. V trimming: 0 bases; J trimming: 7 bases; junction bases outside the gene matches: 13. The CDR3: CASSQDPGLAGTGVEQYF. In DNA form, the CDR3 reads TGCGCCAGCAGCCAAGATCCCGGACTAGCGGGGACCGGAGTTGAGCAGTACTTC.